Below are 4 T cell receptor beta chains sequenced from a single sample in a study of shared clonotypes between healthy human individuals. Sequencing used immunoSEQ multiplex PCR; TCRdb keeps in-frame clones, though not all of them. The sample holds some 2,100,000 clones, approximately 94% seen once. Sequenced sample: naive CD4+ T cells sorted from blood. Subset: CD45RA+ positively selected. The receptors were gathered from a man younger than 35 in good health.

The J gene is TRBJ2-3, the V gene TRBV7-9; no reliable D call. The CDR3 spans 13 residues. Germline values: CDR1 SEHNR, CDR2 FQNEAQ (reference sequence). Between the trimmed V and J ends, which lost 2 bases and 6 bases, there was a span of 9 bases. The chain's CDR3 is CASSLSARDTQYF. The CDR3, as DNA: TGTGCCAGCAGCTTAAGCGCGCGCGATACGCAGTATTTT.

CDR3 DNA sequence: TGTGCCAGCAGCTTGGGGAGCGTGGTAGCCAAAAACATTCAGTACTTC. This translates into CASSLGSVVAKNIQYF. The chain couples TRBV5-8 to TRBJ2-4; D not resolved. This CDR3 is built from 16 residues. V dropped 0 bases and J dropped 0 bases, with 10 bases sitting between them. Germline V gene sequence: CDR1 SGHTS, CDR2 YDEGEE.

CDR3: CASSPKKGGSSYEQYF. The CDR3 DNA reads TGTGCCAGCAGCCCAAAGAAGGGAGGGAGCTCCTACGAGCAGTACTTC. V is TRBV21-1 and J is TRBJ2-7; no check of the table's D call, TRBD2, against the DNA was made. TRBV21-1 is a pseudogene segment. The CDR3 sequence is 16 residues long.

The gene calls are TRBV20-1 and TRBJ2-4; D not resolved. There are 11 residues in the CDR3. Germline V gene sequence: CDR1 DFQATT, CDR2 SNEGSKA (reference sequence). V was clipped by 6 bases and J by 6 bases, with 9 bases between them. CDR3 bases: TGCAGTGCCGAGTGGATAAACATTCAGTACTTC. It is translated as CSAEWINIQYF.